The sequence of this T cell receptor beta chain was determined in a study of vaccination effects on CD4 cells after COVID-19 (dated by TCRdb to 2021 to 2024). Study-wide context: In the ViraFEST assay, PBMC were stimulated with viral peptide pools, and antigen-specific CD4+ T cell clonotypes were then identified by expansion using TCR sequencing. Two doses of either the BNT162b2 or the mRNA-1273 mRNA SARS-CoV-2 vaccine were administered to participants. Some 1.9 million PBMC per well were cultured with around 10 ug/ml peptides in IMDM containing roughly 5% human AB serum, 8.5 to 10 IU/ml IL-2 and gentamicin. SARS-CoV-2 spike-specific CD4+ TCR repertoires from before and after mRNA vaccination were compared in COVID-19 convalescent patients and in infection-naive vaccine recipients. The full study included over 8 COVID-19 convalescent patients and several SARS-CoV-2-naive healthy vaccine recipients. In the study, cultures from other donors were sequenced using the Oncomine TCR Beta short-read assay on an Illumina iSeq 100.

Receptor amplification or capture employed the immunoSEQ multiplex PCR assay. TCR beta CDR3 sequencing was performed on DNA from the cultured, isolated CD4+ T cells. On the study's bioinformatics: Non-productive TCR sequences were removed and reads were trimmed to the CDR3 region, keeping CDR3s of at least 7 amino acids. The MANAFEST web app was used to identify antigen-specific clonotypes by comparing expansion in peptide wells with expansion in reference cultures. To be called positive, a clone needed expansion at FDR<0.05 compared with the reference and with all other wells, an odds ratio greater than 5, and a frequency greater than 0.1% in two replicate wells. A clonotype was called cross-reactive if it was significantly expanded both in SARS-CoV-2 spike wells and in at least one common cold coronavirus spike condition. CDR3 similarity was assessed by Levenshtein distance using the stringdist R package, and unrooted trees were constructed with ape in R 3.6.1. TCRdb's version of the immuneACCESS table is confined to in-frame rearrangements and falls short of the full clone set. An unresolved V gene accounts for under half of the shortfall where checked; the remainder is of unknown origin. V and J calls plus clone size are reproduced from that table; the DNA served to infer D and trimming. The sample profile shows 30,000 to 40,000 clones; 82% of them were found once. The ten largest clonotypes hold under 3% of the sample.

Comment on this clone: No cognate antigen has been identified for it. Base-call qualities are not available, and no considerably larger clone is one nucleotide away.

The CDR3 measures 15 amino acids from cysteine to phenylalanine. The retained sequence is limited to the CDR3, 45 bases, with the frame set at the first base. The germline V gene gives CDR1 as SGHDN and CDR2 as FVKESK. V and J lose 1 base and 5 bases, and a span of 14 bases separates them. Results the study describes overall, beyond this receptor: The study was limited by a small number of convalescent patients, and early post-infection timepoints were lacking. Clones induced by infection and clones induced by vaccination both contracted markedly at late timepoints after vaccination, which fits with T cell responses waning over time. In healthy vaccine recipients, vaccine-induced clones were almost all SARS-CoV-2 mono-reactive, with only 1 of 255 cross-reactive with common cold coronaviruses.

After more than nine days of culture, CD4+ T cells were isolated with the EasySep CD4+ T cell isolation kit. None of the healthy vaccine recipients had a prior SARS-CoV-2 infection, which was confirmed by nucleocapsid antibody tests that came back negative both before and after vaccination. Half of the culture medium was replaced with fresh IL-2-containing medium on days 3 and 7. Each peptide stimulation condition was cultured in triplicate wells unless otherwise noted. Using Ficoll-Paque Plus gradient centrifugation, PBMC were separated from whole blood and then either used fresh or cryopreserved at -140C. Genomic DNA was extracted from cultured CD4+ T cells with the QIAamp micro DNA kit.

The rearrangement joined TRBV14 to TRBJ1-1; too little of a D gene remains to name it. This TCR derives from a human donor who received a COVID-19 vaccine. Sequenced here: CD4+ T cells from PBMCs cultured without peptide, sampled before COVID-19 vaccination. The DNA sequence reads TGTGCCAGCAGCCAAGGCACCTCAGGAGAGACTGAAGCTTTCTTT. This encodes CASSQGTSGETEAFF. Beyond the CDR3, the reference TRBV14 and TRBJ1-1 genes provide the residues; the full variable domain reads: EAGVTQFPSHSVIEKGQTVTLRCDPISGHDNLYWYRRVMGKEIKFLLHFVKESKQDESGMPNNRFLAERTGGTYSTLKVQPAELEDSGVYFCASSQGTSGETEAFFGQGTRLTVV.